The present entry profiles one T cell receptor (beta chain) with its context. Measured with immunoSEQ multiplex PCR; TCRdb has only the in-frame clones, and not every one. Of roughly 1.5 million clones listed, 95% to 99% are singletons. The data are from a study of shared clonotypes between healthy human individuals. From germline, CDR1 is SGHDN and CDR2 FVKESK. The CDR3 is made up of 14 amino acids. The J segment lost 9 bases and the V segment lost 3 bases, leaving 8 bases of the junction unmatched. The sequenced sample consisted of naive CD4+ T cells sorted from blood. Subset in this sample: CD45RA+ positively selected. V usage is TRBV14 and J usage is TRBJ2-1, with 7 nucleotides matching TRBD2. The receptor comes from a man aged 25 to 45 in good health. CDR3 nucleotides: TGTGCCAGCAGCCACCTACCCCGGGAGGTTGAGCAGTTCTTC. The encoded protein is CASSHLPREVEQFF.